This entry is about one TCR beta chain. These data originate in a study of patients and donors after allogeneic stem cell transplantation. TCRdb re-called the RT-PCR reads through MiXCR, storing one row per CDR3 protein. Of 900,000 to 1,000,000 distinct CDR3 sequences listed, over 15% are singletons. The germline gives CDR1 SQVTM, CDR2 ANQGSEA. The CDR3 spans 18 residues. Trimming removed 1 base from V and 1 base from J; junction bases left unmatched: 11. The sequencing sample was made of blood, either unsorted or a sorted T cell fraction (not recorded which). The receptor's source is a human donor who was either an allogeneic HSCT recipient or a stem cell or donor lymphocyte infusion donor (not recorded which). It is not recorded whose cells these are; they may come from a transplant donor. The rearrangement uses TRBV29-1 and TRBJ2-5; TRBD2 matches at 11 bases. CDR3 DNA sequence: TGCAGCGTTGAAGTTCGGCTAGCGGGGGGTACCCTCCAAGAGACCCAGTACTTC. Translation gives CSVEVRLAGGTLQETQYF.